One sample yielded the 8 T cell receptor beta chains listed below, sequenced in a study of molecular identifiers for immune sequencing clone quantification. TCRdb re-called the PCR reads through MiXCR, storing one row per CDR3 protein. Of about 9,600 distinct CDR3 sequences in the sample, roughly 19% were seen once. The sequencing sample was made of naive CD8+ T cells from blood, with Jurkat cell RNA spiked in. Specified subset: FACS-sorted CD8+CD4-CCR7+CD45RA+ naive T cells. The receptors here all came from a human donor in good health. Some libraries in this study had Jurkat cell RNA spiked in.

By sample fraction, this clonotype is medium-sized. The CDR3 here is CASSSRLAGYNEQFF. In DNA, the CDR3 is TGTGCCAGCAGCTCAAGACTAGCGGGCTACAATGAGCAGTTCTTC. This chain joins TRBV7-9 and TRBJ2-1; 10 bases map to TRBD2. Germline V gene data show CDR1 as SEHNR and CDR2 as FQNEAQ (reference sequence). The CDR3 contains 15 residues. V dropped 4 bases and J dropped 3; count of bases not matched to a gene: 3.

This clonotype counts as medium-sized. This chain joins TRBV30 and TRBJ2-5; D may be TRBD1 or TRBD2 (6 bases each). CDR3 length equals 13 residues. With 5 bases removed from V and 2 bases from J, the gap between germline ends came to 12 bases. CDR1 is GTSNPN, CDR2 SVGIG, per germline (reference sequence). CDR3 DNA: TGTGCCTGGGACCCGGGGGCGCAAGAGACCCAGTACTTC. Translating it yields CAWDPGAQETQYF.

Ten or more counts support this clonotype. V usage is TRBV2 and J usage is TRBJ2-7; D is unresolved. Trimming cost V 3 bases and J 0 bases, with 6 bases left between them. Germline V gene sequence: CDR1 SNHLY, CDR2 FYNNEI. This CDR3 comprises 13 residues. The CDR3 DNA is TGTGCCAGCAGTGAGTACACCTCCTACGAGCAGTACTTC. This translates into CASSEYTSYEQYF.

This clonotype is categorized as medium-sized. J is TRBJ2-1 and V is TRBV5-1; no reliable D call. This CDR3 contains 13 residues. Germline values: CDR1 SGHRS, CDR2 YFSETQ. V was cut by 0 bases and J by 7 bases, with 8 bases left in between. CDR3 coding DNA: TGCGCCAGCAGCTTGGGGCGACGTAATGAGCAGTTCTTC. It yields the protein CASSLGRRNEQFF.

This clonotype qualifies as medium-sized. The chain has TRBV14 and TRBJ2-1, with D unclear. Trimming shortened V by 5 bases and J by 1 base, and 12 bases separated the two germline ends. Germline assignment: CDR1 SGHDN and CDR2 FVKESK. This CDR3 is 15 amino acids long. CDR3 bases: TGTGCCAGCAGCTCCCTCCTTGGGTCCTACAATGAGCAGTTCTTC. As protein: CASSSLLGSYNEQFF.

Relative to its sample, this clonotype is medium-sized. J is TRBJ1-6 and V is TRBV7-2; TRBD1 might be the D (6 bases). This CDR3 is built from 17 residues. The germline V gene encodes CDR1 SGHTA and CDR2 FQGNSA. The ends were cut back, 0 bases at V and 9 bases at J, with 18 bases in the middle. CDR3 sequence reads: CASSLAYETGHASPLHF. The CDR3 DNA follows: TGTGCCAGCAGCTTAGCGTATGAGACAGGCCATGCTTCACCCCTCCACTTT.

Points on this clonotype: A single base separates this from a much larger clone, so it may be a read error. This chain links TRBV7-9 with TRBJ1-2; D is undetermined. CDR3 length: 12 amino acids. Looked up from germline, CDR1 is SEHNR and CDR2 is FQNEAQ (reference sequence). The CDR3: CASSPVYYGYAF. In nucleotides, the CDR3 is TGTGCCAGCAGTCCTGTGTACTATGGCTACGCCTTC.

On this clonotype itself: A read error is likely, as this CDR3 ends without the conserved phenylalanine or tryptophan. The limits of the CDR3 on the DNA are not certain, so only TCRdb's listed CDR3 is given. The V gene is TRBV20-1, the J gene TRBJ1-1; the listed D gene, TRBD1, was not tested against the DNA. Per germline, CDR1 DFQATT and CDR2 SNEGSKA (reference sequence). Both ends counted, the CDR3 spans 17 residues. The CDR3 sequence is CSARVRGWTDPGTEVFL.